A selection of T cell receptor beta chains follows, all from one sample in a study of early T cells in non-severe SARS-CoV-2 infection. TCRdb reprocessed the 5' RACE reads via MiXCR and lists one record per CDR3 protein. Of around 29,000 distinct CDR3 sequences in the sample, about 5.7% are singletons; the top ten hold more than 4.5%. Specimen: whole blood. The receptors originated from an adult who was a healthcare worker with PCR-confirmed SARS-CoV-2 infection or an uninfected control (not recorded which). Each CDR3 is given with its conserved first and last residue. A D gene is named only where the DNA matches it firmly. Some rows mark clone size as missing; the rest say once, few, many or name a class of expanded clone.

j_gene | d_gene | v_gene | abundance | CDR3nt | CDR3aa
TRBJ2-5 | TRBD2 | TRBV12-3/TRBV12-4 | once | TGTGCCAGTCGATACTTTAGCGGGGAATTGGCGACCCAGTACTTC | CASRYFSGELATQYF
TRBJ1-5 | TRBD1 | TRBV20-1 | medium-sized | TGCAGTGCTCCTCCTTCTCCGGGACAGGGTAATCAGCCCCAGCATTTT | CSAPPSPGQGNQPQHF
TRBJ2-1 | TRBD2 | TRBV28 | many | TGTGCCAGCAGTTCCGGGGTAGCGGGGGGCGATTACAATGAGCAGTTCTTC | CASSSGVAGGDYNEQFF
TRBJ2-1 | - | TRBV30 | - | TGTGCCTGGAGTATCGACGACAATGAGCAGTTCTTC | CAWSIDDNEQFF
TRBJ2-7 | - | TRBV20-1 | many | TGCAGTGCTAGAGATTGGAGGACAGCCTCCTACGAGCAGTACTTC | CSARDWRTASYEQYF
TRBJ2-3 | - | TRBV4-2 | - | TGTGCCAGCAGCCACCGACTAGATACAGATACGCAGTATTTT | CASSHRLDTDTQYF
TRBJ1-2 | - | TRBV9 | many | TGTGCCAGCAGCGGGCTCTATGGCTACACCTTC | CASSGLYGYTF
TRBJ2-3 | TRBD1 | TRBV7-6 | - | TGTGCCAGCAGTGACAGGGAGGATACGCAGTATTTT | CASSDREDTQYF
TRBJ1-1 | - | TRBV18 | many | TGTGCCAGCTCACCAACCGGGGTGGAAGGAACTGAAGCTTTCTTT | CASSPTGVEGTEAFF
TRBJ2-7 | - | TRBV7-2 | - | TGTGCCAGCAGCTTCAGAGAGGGGGCCTACGAGCAGTACTTC | CASSFREGAYEQYF
TRBJ2-1 | TRBD2 | TRBV7-9 | many | TGTGCCAGCAGCTTAGGACTAGCGGGATACAATGAGCAGTTCTTC | CASSLGLAGYNEQFF
TRBJ2-3 | TRBD2 | TRBV7-2 | many | TGTGCCAGCAGATTAACTAGCGGAAACACAGATACGCAGTATTTT | CASRLTSGNTDTQYF
TRBJ2-3 | - | TRBV5-1 | - | TGCGCCAGCAGCCCTGGGTACACAGATACGCAGTATTTT | CASSPGYTDTQYF
TRBJ2-5 | - | TRBV6-2/TRBV6-3 | many | TGTGCCAGCAGTTCGGCCGGGGGAGCTGGTGACGAGACCCAGTACTTC | CASSSAGGAGDETQYF
TRBJ2-7 | - | TRBV5-1 | many | TGCGCCAGCAGTAACGGGCCTGGTGGGAACGAGCAGTACTTC | CASSNGPGGNEQYF
TRBJ2-5 | - | TRBV11-2 | - | TGTGCCAGCAGACCCATCACACAGGAGCAAGAGACCCAGTACTTC | CASRPITQEQETQYF
TRBJ1-1 | - | TRBV6-2/TRBV6-3 | many | TGTGCCAGCAGTTCCCCCTTGACAGGTGAAGCTTTCTTT | CASSSPLTGEAFF
TRBJ1-1 | - | TRBV6-2/TRBV6-3 | few | TGTGCCAGCAGTTACTCAGTTATTCGCGCTGAAGCTTTCTTT | CASSYSVIRAEAFF
TRBJ2-5 | - | TRBV29-1 | many | TGCAGCGCGTGGACAGGAGGGGAAGAGACCCAGTACTTC | CSAWTGGEETQYF
TRBJ2-1 | - | TRBV6-2/TRBV6-3 | many | TGTGCCAGCAGTTACTCGATAATGCGGGTGATCCCGTACAATGAGCAGTTCTTC | CASSYSIMRVIPYNEQFF
TRBJ2-7 | TRBD2 | TRBV20-1 | few | TGCAGTGCCCGGGGACTAGCGGGGAGCTACGAGCAGTACTTC | CSARGLAGSYEQYF
TRBJ1-2 | - | TRBV20-1 | - | TGCAGTGCTAGAGATCCGGAGGCTATCTATGGCTACACCTTC | CSARDPEAIYGYTF